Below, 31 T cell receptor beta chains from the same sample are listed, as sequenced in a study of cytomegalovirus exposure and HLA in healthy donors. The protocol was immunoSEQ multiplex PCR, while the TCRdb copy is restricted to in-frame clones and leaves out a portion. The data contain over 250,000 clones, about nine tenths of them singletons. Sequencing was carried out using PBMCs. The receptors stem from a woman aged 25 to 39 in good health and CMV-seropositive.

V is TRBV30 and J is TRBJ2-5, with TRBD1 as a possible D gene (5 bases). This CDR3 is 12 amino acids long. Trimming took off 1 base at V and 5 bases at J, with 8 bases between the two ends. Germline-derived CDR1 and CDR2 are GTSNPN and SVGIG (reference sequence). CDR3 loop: CAWSEGKETQYF. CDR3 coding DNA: TGTGCCTGGAGTGAGGGGAAGGAGACCCAGTACTTC. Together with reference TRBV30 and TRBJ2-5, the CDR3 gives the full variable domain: SQTIHQWPATLVQPVGSPLSLECTVEGTSNPNLYWYRQAAGRGLQLLFYSVGIGQISSEVPQNLSASRPQDRQFILSSKKLLLSDSGFYLCAWSEGKETQYFGPGTRLLVL.

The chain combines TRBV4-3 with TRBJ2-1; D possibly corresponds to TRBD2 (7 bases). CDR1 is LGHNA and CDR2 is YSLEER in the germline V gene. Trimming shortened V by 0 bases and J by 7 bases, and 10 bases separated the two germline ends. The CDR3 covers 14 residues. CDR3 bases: TGCGCCAGCAGCCAAGAAAGGGGGGGAAATGAGCAGTTCTTC. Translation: CASSQERGGNEQFF.

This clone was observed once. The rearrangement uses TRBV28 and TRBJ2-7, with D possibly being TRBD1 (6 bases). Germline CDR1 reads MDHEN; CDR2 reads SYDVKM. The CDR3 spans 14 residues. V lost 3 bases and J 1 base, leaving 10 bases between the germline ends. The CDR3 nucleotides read TGTGCCAGCAGTTTCGGAGGACAGTCCTACGAGCAGTACTTC. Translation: CASSFGGQSYEQYF.

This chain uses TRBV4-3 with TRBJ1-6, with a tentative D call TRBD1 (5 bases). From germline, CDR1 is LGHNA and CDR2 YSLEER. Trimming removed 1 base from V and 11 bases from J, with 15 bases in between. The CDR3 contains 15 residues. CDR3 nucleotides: TGCGCCAGCAGCCAAGTTTGGGGCGTGGGCCCACCCCTCCACTTT. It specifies CASSQVWGVGPPLHF.

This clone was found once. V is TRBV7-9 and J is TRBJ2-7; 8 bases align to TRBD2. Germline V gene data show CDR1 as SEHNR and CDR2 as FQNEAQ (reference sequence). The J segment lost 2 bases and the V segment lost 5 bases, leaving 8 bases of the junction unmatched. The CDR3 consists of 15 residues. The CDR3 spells CASSGVISGTYEQYF. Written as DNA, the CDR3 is TGTGCCAGCAGCGGGGTGATTAGCGGGACCTACGAGCAGTACTTC. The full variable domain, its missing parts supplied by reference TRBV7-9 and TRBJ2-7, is DTGVSQNPRHKITKRGQNVTFRCDPISEHNRLYWYRQTLGQGPEFLTYFQNEAQLEKSRLLSDRFSAERPKGSFSTLEIQRTEQGDSAMYLCASSGVISGTYEQYFGPGTRLTVT.

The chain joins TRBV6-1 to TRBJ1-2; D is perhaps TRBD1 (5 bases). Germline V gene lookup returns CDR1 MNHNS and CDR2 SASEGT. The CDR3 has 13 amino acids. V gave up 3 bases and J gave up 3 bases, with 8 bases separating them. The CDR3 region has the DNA TGTGCCAGCAGTGAGGGGCGAGACTATGGCTACACCTTC. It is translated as CASSEGRDYGYTF.

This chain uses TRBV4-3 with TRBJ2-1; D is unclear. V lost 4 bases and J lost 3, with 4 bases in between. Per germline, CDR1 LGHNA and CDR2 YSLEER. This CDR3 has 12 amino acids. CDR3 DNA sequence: TGCGCCAGCAGCCGGGGCTACAATGAGCAGTTCTTC. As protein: CASSRGYNEQFF.

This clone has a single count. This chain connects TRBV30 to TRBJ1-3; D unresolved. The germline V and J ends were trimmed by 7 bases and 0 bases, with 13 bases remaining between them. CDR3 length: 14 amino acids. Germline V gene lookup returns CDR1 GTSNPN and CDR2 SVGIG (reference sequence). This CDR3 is CAFHYSSSGNTIYF. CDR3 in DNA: TGTGCCTTCCACTACAGTAGCTCTGGAAACACCATATATTTT.

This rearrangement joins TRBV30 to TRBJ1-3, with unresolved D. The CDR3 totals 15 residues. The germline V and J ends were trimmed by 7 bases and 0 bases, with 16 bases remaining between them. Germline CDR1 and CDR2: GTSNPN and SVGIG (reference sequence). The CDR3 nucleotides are TGTGCCTTCTGCTGCGGGTCCAACTCTGGAAACACCATATATTTT. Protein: CAFCCGSNSGNTIYF.

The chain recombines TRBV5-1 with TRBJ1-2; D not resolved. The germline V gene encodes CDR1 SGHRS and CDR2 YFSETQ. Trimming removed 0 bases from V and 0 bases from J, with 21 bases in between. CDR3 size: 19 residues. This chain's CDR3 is CASSLARSERTIANYGYTF. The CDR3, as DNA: TGCGCCAGCAGCTTGGCCCGCAGTGAGCGTACCATCGCTAACTATGGCTACACCTTC.

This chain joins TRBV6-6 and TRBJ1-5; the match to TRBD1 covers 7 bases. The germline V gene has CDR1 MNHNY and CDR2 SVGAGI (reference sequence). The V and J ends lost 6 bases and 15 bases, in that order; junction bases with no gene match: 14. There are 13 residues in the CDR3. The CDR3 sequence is CASRPDRAALGHF. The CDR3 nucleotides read TGTGCCAGCAGACCCGACAGGGCGGCCCTGGGGCATTTT.

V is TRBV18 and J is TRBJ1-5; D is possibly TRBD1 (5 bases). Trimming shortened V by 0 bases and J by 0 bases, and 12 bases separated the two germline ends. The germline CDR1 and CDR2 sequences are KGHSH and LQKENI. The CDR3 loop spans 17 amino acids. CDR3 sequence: CASSPPGAVHSNQPQHF. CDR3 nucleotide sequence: TGTGCCAGCTCACCACCAGGGGCCGTCCATAGCAATCAGCCCCAGCATTTT.

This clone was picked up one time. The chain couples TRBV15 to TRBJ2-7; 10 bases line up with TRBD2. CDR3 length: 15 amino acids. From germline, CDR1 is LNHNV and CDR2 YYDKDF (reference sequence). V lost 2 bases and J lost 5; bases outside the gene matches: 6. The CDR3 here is CATSRSTSGTNEQYF. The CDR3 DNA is TGTGCCACCAGCAGATCAACTAGCGGGACCAACGAGCAGTACTTC.

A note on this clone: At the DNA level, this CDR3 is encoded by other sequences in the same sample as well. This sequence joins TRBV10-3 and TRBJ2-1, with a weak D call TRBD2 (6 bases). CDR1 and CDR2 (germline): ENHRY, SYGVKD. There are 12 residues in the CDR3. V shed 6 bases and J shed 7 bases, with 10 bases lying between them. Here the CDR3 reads CAISPSGNEQFF. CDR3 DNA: TGTGCCATCAGCCCGAGCGGGAATGAGCAGTTCTTC.

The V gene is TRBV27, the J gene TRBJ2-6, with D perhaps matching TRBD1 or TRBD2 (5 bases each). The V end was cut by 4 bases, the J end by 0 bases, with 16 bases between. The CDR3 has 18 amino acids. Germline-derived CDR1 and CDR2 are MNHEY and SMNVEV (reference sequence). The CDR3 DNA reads TGTGCCAGCAGTTACCAGCTTGGGACGGTCTCTGGGGCCAACGTCCTGACTTTC. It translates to CASSYQLGTVSGANVLTF. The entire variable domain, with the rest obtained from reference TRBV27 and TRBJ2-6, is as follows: EAQVTQNPRYLITVTGKKLTVTCSQNMNHEYMSWYRQDPGLGLRQIYYSMNVEVTDKGDVPEGYKVSRKEKRNFPLILESPSPNQTSLYFCASSYQLGTVSGANVLTFGAGSRLTVL.

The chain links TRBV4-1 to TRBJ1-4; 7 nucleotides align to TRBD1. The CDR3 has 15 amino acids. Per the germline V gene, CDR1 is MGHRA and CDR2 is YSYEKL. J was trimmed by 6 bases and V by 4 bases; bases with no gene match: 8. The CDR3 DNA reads TGCGCCAGCAGCCTCCGAGGGGGCGCGGATGAAAAACTGTTTTTT. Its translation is CASSLRGGADEKLFF.

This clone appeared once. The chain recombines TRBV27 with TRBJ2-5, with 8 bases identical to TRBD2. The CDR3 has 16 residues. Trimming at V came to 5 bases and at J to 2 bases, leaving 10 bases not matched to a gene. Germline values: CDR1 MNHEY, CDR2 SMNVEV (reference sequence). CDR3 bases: TGTGCCAGCAGTATGGTAGCTAGCGGGCTTCAAGAGACCCAGTACTTC. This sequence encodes CASSMVASGLQETQYF.

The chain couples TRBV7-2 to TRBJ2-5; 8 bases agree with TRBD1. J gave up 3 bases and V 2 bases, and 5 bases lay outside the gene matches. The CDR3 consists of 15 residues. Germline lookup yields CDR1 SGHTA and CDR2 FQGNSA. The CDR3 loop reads CASSLIGTGKETQYF. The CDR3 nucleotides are TGTGCCAGCAGCTTAATCGGGACAGGCAAAGAGACCCAGTACTTC. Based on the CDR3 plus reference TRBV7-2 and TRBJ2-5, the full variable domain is GAGVSQSPSNKVTEKGKDVELRCDPISGHTALYWYRQSLGQGLEFLIYFQGNSAPDKSGLPSDRFSAERTGGSVSTLTIQRTQQEDSAVYLCASSLIGTGKETQYFGPGTRLLVL.

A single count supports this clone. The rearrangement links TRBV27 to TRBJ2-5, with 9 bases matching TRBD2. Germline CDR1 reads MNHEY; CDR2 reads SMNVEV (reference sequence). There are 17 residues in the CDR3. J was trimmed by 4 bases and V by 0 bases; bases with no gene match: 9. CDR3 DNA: TGTGCCAGCAGTTTATCGCGAATAGCGGGGGTGGGAGAGACCCAGTACTTC. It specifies CASSLSRIAGVGETQYF.

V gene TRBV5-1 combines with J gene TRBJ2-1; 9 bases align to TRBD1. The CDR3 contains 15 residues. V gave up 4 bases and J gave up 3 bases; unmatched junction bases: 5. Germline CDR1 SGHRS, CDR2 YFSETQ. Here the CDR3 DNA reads TGCGCCAGCAGCCCGGGGACAGGGATCTACAATGAGCAGTTCTTC. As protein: CASSPGTGIYNEQFF.

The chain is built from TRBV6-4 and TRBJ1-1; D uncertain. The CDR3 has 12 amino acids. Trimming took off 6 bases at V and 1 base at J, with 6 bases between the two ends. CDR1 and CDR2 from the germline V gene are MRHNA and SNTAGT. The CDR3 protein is CASRSGNTEAFF. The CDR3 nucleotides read TGTGCCAGCAGGTCGGGGAACACTGAAGCTTTCTTT.

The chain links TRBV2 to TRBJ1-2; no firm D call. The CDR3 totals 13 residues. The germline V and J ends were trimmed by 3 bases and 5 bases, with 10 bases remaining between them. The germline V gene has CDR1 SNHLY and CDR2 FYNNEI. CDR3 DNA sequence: TGTGCCAGCAGTGACCGGCAGAGGTATGGCTACACCTTC. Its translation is CASSDRQRYGYTF.

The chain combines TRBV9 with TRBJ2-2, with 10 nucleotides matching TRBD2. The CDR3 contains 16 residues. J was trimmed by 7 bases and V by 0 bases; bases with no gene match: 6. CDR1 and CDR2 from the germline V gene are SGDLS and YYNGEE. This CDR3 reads CASSVGLAGVFGELFF. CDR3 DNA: TGTGCCAGCAGCGTAGGCCTAGCGGGGGTGTTCGGGGAGCTGTTTTTT.

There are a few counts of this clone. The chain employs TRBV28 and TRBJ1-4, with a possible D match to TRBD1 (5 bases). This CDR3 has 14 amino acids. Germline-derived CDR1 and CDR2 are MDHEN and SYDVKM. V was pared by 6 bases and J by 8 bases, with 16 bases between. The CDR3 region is CASRGPGRGEKLFF. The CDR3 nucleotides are TGTGCCAGCAGGGGACCTGGACGAGGGGAAAAACTGTTTTTT. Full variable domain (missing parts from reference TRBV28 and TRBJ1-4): DVKVTQSSRYLVKRTGEKVFLECVQDMDHENMFWYRQDPGLGLRLIYFSYDVKMKEKGDIPEGYSVSREKKERFSLILESASTNQTSMYLCASRGPGRGEKLFFGSGTQLSVL.

DNA of the CDR3: TGTGCCAGCAGCCCGAGGTGGTTGGACACTGAAGCTTTCTTT. Translating it yields CASSPRWLDTEAFF. The rearrangement joins TRBV27 to TRBJ1-1, with D unresolved. Germline V gives CDR1 MNHEY, CDR2 SMNVEV (reference sequence). This CDR3 spans 14 amino acids. V lost 6 bases to trimming and J lost 3 bases, with 14 bases between them.

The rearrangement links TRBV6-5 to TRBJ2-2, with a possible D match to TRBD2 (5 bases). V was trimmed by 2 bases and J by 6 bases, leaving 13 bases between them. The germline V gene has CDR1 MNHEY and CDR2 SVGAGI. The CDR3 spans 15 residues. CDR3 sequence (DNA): TGTGCCAGCAGTTACGACGGGGTAACACCCGGGGAGCTGTTTTTT. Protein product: CASSYDGVTPGELFF.

CDR3 amino acids: CASSQGRGGYQPQHF. In DNA, the CDR3 is TGCGCCAGCAGCCAAGGACGGGGAGGGTATCAGCCCCAGCATTTT. This sequence joins TRBV4-3 and TRBJ1-5, with unresolved D. Germline V gene sequence: CDR1 LGHNA, CDR2 YSLEER. V dropped 1 base and J dropped 5 bases, with 12 bases sitting between them. This CDR3 contains 15 residues.

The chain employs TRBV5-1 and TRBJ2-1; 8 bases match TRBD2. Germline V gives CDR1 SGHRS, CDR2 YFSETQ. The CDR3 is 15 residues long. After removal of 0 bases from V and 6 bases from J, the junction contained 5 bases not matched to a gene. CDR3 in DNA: TGCGCCAGCAGCTTGGGGGGACTAGAAACCAATGAGCAGTTCTTC. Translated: CASSLGGLETNEQFF.

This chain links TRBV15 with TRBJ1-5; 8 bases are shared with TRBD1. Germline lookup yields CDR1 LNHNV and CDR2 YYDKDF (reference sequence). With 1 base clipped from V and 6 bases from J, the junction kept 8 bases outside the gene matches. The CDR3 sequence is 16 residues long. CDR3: CATSRALDRVAQPQHF. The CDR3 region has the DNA TGTGCCACCAGCAGAGCCCTGGACAGGGTTGCTCAGCCCCAGCATTTT. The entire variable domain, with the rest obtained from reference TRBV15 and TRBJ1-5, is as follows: DAMVIQNPRYQVTQFGKPVTLSCSQTLNHNVMYWYQQKSSQAPKLLFHYYDKDFNNEADTPDNFQSRRPNTSFCFLDIRSPGLGDTAMYLCATSRALDRVAQPQHFGDGTRLSIL.

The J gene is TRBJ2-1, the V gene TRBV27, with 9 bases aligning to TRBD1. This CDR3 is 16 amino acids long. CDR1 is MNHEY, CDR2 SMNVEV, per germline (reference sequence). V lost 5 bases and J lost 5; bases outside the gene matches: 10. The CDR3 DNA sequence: TGTGCCAGCAGTCCCTTGGGGGGACAGGGACACAATGAGCAGTTCTTC. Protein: CASSPLGGQGHNEQFF.

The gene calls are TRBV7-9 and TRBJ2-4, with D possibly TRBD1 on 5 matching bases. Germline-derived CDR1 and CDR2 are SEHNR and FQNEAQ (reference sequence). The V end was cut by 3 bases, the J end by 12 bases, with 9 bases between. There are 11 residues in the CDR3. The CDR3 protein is CASSLDKAQYF. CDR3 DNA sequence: TGTGCCAGCAGCTTGGACAAAGCTCAGTACTTC.